This T cell receptor (beta chain) was captured in a study of molecular identifiers for immune sequencing clone quantification. Study at large: Naive CD8 cell RNA, from roughly 20,000 or 100,000 cells, was split five ways in replicates, with four sequenced.

Naive CD8 library inputs spanned 20,000 to 1,000,000 sorted cells and 10%, 30% or 50% RNA. Sorting isolated naive CD8 T cells as CD8+CD4-CCR7+CD45RA+ events. V shed 4 bases and J 5 bases; nucleotides not matched to a gene: 2. The CDR3 covers 13 residues. CDR1 is SEHNR and CDR2 is FQNEAQ in the germline V gene (reference sequence). Previously described methods and listed TCR primers were employed for the bulk TCR libraries. A single record per CDR3 protein comes from TCRdb applying MiXCR to the PCR reads. The sample comprises 600,000 to 650,000 distinct CDR3 sequences, 15% to 20% of which are singletons, and under 0.95% rests with the top ten.

The J gene is TRBJ2-7, the V gene TRBV7-9; the match to TRBD2 covers 10 bases. The receptor was isolated from a human donor in good health. Some libraries in this study had Jurkat cell RNA spiked in. Input material: naive CD8+ T cells from blood, with Jurkat cell RNA spiked in. The subset was: FACS-sorted CD8+CD4-CCR7+CD45RA+ naive T cells. DNA of the CDR3: TGTGCCAGCAGCTGGGGGACTAGCGACGAGCAGTACTTC. Amino acids: CASSWGTSDEQYF.